The rows below give T cell receptor beta chains drawn from one sample of a study of T cell changes during pregnancy in multiple sclerosis. The assay was immunoSEQ multiplex PCR, and TCRdb's table has in-frame clones only and misses some. The table has some 40,000 clones, 80% to 95% seen once. The sample was CD4+ T cells from peripheral blood mononuclear cells, taken in the third trimester of pregnancy. Receptors originate from a female donor in good health, enrolled as a control in a pregnancy study. Each CDR3 is given with its conserved first and last residue. Fields, in order: V gene, J gene, D gene, clone size, CDR3 DNA, CDR3 protein. The D gene is left open where the match is weak. Size is stated for part of the rows, as once, few or many counts, or as a class when the clone is expanded.

V gene: TRBV4-2; J gene: TRBJ2-3; D gene: NA; clone size: once; CDR3 DNA: TGTGCCAGCAGCCAGTCACGGGGTGAGGGAGTCGCAGATACGCAGTATTTT; CDR3 protein: CASSQSRGEGVADTQYF
V gene: TRBV9; J gene: TRBJ2-7; D gene: NA; clone size: NA; CDR3 DNA: TGTGCCAGCAGCGTGGATGAGGGCTACGAGCAGTACTTC; CDR3 protein: CASSVDEGYEQYF
V gene: TRBV4-1; J gene: TRBJ2-5; D gene: TRBD1; clone size: NA; CDR3 DNA: TGCGCCAGCAGGCGAGTACAGGGGGCACGGGAGACCCAGTACTTC; CDR3 protein: CASRRVQGARETQYF
V gene: TRBV5-1; J gene: TRBJ2-7; D gene: TRBD1; clone size: NA; CDR3 DNA: TGCGCCAGCAGCTTGGGACAGGGTGACATCAACGAGCAGTACTTC; CDR3 protein: CASSLGQGDINEQYF
V gene: TRBV4-1; J gene: TRBJ2-1; D gene: NA; clone size: NA; CDR3 DNA: TGCGCCAGCAGCCAAGTGGGAGGCCTTAGTGAGCAGTTCTTC; CDR3 protein: CASSQVGGLSEQFF
V gene: TRBV19; J gene: TRBJ1-2; D gene: NA; clone size: NA; CDR3 DNA: TGTGCCAGTAGCAAGAACTCCAGGGGCGGCAACTATGGCTACACCTTC; CDR3 protein: CASSKNSRGGNYGYTF
V gene: TRBV27; J gene: TRBJ2-3; D gene: TRBD2; clone size: NA; CDR3 DNA: TGTGCCAGCAGTTTACGTCTAGCGGGAGGTACGCAGTATTTT; CDR3 protein: CASSLRLAGGTQYF
V gene: TRBV5-4; J gene: TRBJ1-4; D gene: NA; clone size: NA; CDR3 DNA: TGTGCCAGCAGCTCCCGGCAGGGTCCCACCCATAATGAAAAACTGTTTTTT; CDR3 protein: CASSSRQGPTHNEKLFF
V gene: TRBV7-2; J gene: TRBJ2-3; D gene: NA; clone size: NA; CDR3 DNA: TGTGCCAGCAGCTTGTCGGGGTGGAGCACAGATACGCAGTATTTT; CDR3 protein: CASSLSGWSTDTQYF
V gene: TRBV19; J gene: TRBJ2-1; D gene: TRBD2; clone size: NA; CDR3 DNA: TGTGCCAGTATAGAAACTAGCGGGAGGCCCAATGAGCAGTTCTTC; CDR3 protein: CASIETSGRPNEQFF
V gene: TRBV19; J gene: TRBJ2-5; D gene: TRBD2; clone size: NA; CDR3 DNA: TGTGCCAGTAAGGAGCGGGGGAGGGAGACCCAGTACTTC; CDR3 protein: CASKERGRETQYF
V gene: TRBV18; J gene: TRBJ2-1; D gene: TRBD2; clone size: NA; CDR3 DNA: TGTGCCAGCTCACCACCGATAGGACTAGCGGGAGAGAATGAGCAGTTCTTC; CDR3 protein: CASSPPIGLAGENEQFF
V gene: TRBV7-9; J gene: TRBJ1-1; D gene: NA; clone size: NA; CDR3 DNA: TGTGCCAGCAGCTTAGCGGACTCGAACACTGAAGCTTTCTTT; CDR3 protein: CASSLADSNTEAFF
V gene: TRBV11-3; J gene: TRBJ2-7; D gene: TRBD1; clone size: NA; CDR3 DNA: TGTGCCAGCAGCCAGGGACAGGGGGGCCCCTACGAGCAGTACTTC; CDR3 protein: CASSQGQGGPYEQYF
V gene: TRBV5-4; J gene: TRBJ1-2; D gene: TRBD1; clone size: NA; CDR3 DNA: TGTGCCAGCAGCTCCCGACAGGGTGACGGCTACACCTTC; CDR3 protein: CASSSRQGDGYTF
V gene: TRBV10-3; J gene: TRBJ1-1; D gene: NA; clone size: NA; CDR3 DNA: TGTGCCATCAGTGCCGGGGACACGTCAAGCACTGAAGCTTTCTTT; CDR3 protein: CAISAGDTSSTEAFF
V gene: TRBV28; J gene: TRBJ2-2; D gene: NA; clone size: NA; CDR3 DNA: TGTGCCAGCAGCAGACTCTACACCGGGGAGCTGTTTTTT; CDR3 protein: CASSRLYTGELFF
V gene: TRBV29-1; J gene: TRBJ1-1; D gene: TRBD1; clone size: NA; CDR3 DNA: TGCAGCGTTGAAGGAGAGGGGGCTTCTGAAGCTTTCTTT; CDR3 protein: CSVEGEGASEAFF
V gene: TRBV7-6; J gene: TRBJ2-5; D gene: TRBD2; clone size: NA; CDR3 DNA: TGTGCCAGCAGCGGCCGCCTGGCGGGGGGGGGAGAGACCCAGTACTTC; CDR3 protein: CASSGRLAGGGETQYF
V gene: TRBV21-1; J gene: TRBJ2-5; D gene: NA; clone size: NA; CDR3 DNA: TGTGCCAGCAGCAAATGGAGACTAGCGGAAAGGAGCCGGGAGACCCAGTACTTC; CDR3 protein: CASSKWRLAERSRETQYF
V gene: TRBV9; J gene: TRBJ2-7; D gene: TRBD2; clone size: NA; CDR3 DNA: TGTGCCAGCAGCGTAGGGGGACTAGCGGCCTCCTACGAGCAGTACTTC; CDR3 protein: CASSVGGLAASYEQYF
V gene: TRBV7-9; J gene: TRBJ1-6; D gene: TRBD1; clone size: NA; CDR3 DNA: TGTGCCAGCAGCTTTGCGGGACAGAGCGTTGATTCACCCCTCCACTTT; CDR3 protein: CASSFAGQSVDSPLHF
V gene: TRBV29-1; J gene: TRBJ2-5; D gene: NA; clone size: NA; CDR3 DNA: TGCAGCGGAGAAGAGACCCAGTACTTC; CDR3 protein: CSGEETQYF
V gene: TRBV25-1; J gene: TRBJ1-2; D gene: NA; clone size: NA; CDR3 DNA: TGTGCCAGCAGTGAAGGAGTGGCGTCCTCTAACTATGGCTACACCTTC; CDR3 protein: CASSEGVASSNYGYTF
V gene: TRBV6-1; J gene: TRBJ1-2; D gene: NA; clone size: NA; CDR3 DNA: TGTGCCACCTTAGGACAAGGCCCGGATGGCTACACCTTC; CDR3 protein: CATLGQGPDGYTF
V gene: TRBV28; J gene: TRBJ2-7; D gene: NA; clone size: NA; CDR3 DNA: TGTGCCAGCAAAGCATTAGTGAGTTGGGAGCAGTACTTC; CDR3 protein: CASKALVSWEQYF
V gene: TRBV7-8; J gene: TRBJ1-5; D gene: NA; clone size: NA; CDR3 DNA: TGTGCCAGCAGCCCCGGGGTTCGAAGGGGCAATCAGCCCCAGCATTTT; CDR3 protein: CASSPGVRRGNQPQHF
V gene: TRBV27; J gene: TRBJ1-5; D gene: NA; clone size: NA; CDR3 DNA: TGTGCCAGCAGCCCGAGGGGCAATCAGCCCCAGCATTTT; CDR3 protein: CASSPRGNQPQHF
V gene: TRBV19; J gene: TRBJ2-2; D gene: NA; clone size: NA; CDR3 DNA: TGTGCCAGTAGTATACGCCTACTACGGGATCCACCCGGGGAGCTGTTTTTT; CDR3 protein: CASSIRLLRDPPGELFF
V gene: TRBV6-1; J gene: TRBJ1-1; D gene: NA; clone size: once; CDR3 DNA: TGTGCCAGCAGTACGCACAGGGCATCGAACACTGAAGCTTTCTTT; CDR3 protein: CASSTHRASNTEAFF
V gene: TRBV18; J gene: TRBJ2-2; D gene: TRBD1; clone size: NA; CDR3 DNA: TGTGCCAGCTCACCTGGACAGGCGAACACCGGGGAGCTGTTTTTT; CDR3 protein: CASSPGQANTGELFF
V gene: TRBV28; J gene: TRBJ1-1; D gene: NA; clone size: NA; CDR3 DNA: TGTGCCAGCAGTTTAAGGAGCACTGAAGCTTTCTTT; CDR3 protein: CASSLRSTEAFF
V gene: TRBV28; J gene: TRBJ1-1; D gene: TRBD1; clone size: NA; CDR3 DNA: TGTGCCAGCAACCCCTCGACAGGGGTTGCGGGAGAAGCTTTCTTT; CDR3 protein: CASNPSTGVAGEAFF
V gene: TRBV5-1; J gene: TRBJ1-1; D gene: NA; clone size: NA; CDR3 DNA: TGCGCCAGCAGCTTGGATGCCGGGAGGAACACTGAAGCTTTCTTT; CDR3 protein: CASSLDAGRNTEAFF
V gene: TRBV9; J gene: TRBJ2-5; D gene: NA; clone size: NA; CDR3 DNA: TGTGCCAGCAGCGTAGCCGGCCGGGGTGGGGAGACCCAGTACTTC; CDR3 protein: CASSVAGRGGETQYF
V gene: TRBV7-2; J gene: TRBJ2-2; D gene: TRBD2; clone size: NA; CDR3 DNA: TGTGCCAGCAGCTTAGTTGCAGCGGGAGCCGGGGAGCTGTTTTTT; CDR3 protein: CASSLVAAGAGELFF
V gene: TRBV18; J gene: TRBJ2-3; D gene: NA; clone size: NA; CDR3 DNA: TGTGCCAGCTCACCCCCTCGCCGGGGTGGAGGGGATACGCAGTATTTT; CDR3 protein: CASSPPRRGGGDTQYF
V gene: TRBV28; J gene: TRBJ2-7; D gene: TRBD2; clone size: NA; CDR3 DNA: TGTGCCAGCAGTTCCAGACTAGCGGATATCTCCTACGAGCAGTACTTC; CDR3 protein: CASSSRLADISYEQYF
V gene: TRBV2; J gene: TRBJ1-6; D gene: NA; clone size: NA; CDR3 DNA: TGTGCCAGCAGTTCTAGAAGGGGAAATTCACCCCTCCACTTT; CDR3 protein: CASSSRRGNSPLHF
V gene: TRBV2; J gene: TRBJ2-7; D gene: TRBD2; clone size: NA; CDR3 DNA: TGTGCCAGCAGTGGGTTAGCGGGAAGAGGGGAGCAGTACTTC; CDR3 protein: CASSGLAGRGEQYF
V gene: TRBV6-1; J gene: TRBJ2-3; D gene: NA; clone size: NA; CDR3 DNA: TGTGCCAGCCGCATCACTGATACGCAGTATTTT; CDR3 protein: CASRITDTQYF
V gene: TRBV5-6; J gene: TRBJ1-5; D gene: NA; clone size: NA; CDR3 DNA: TGTGCCAGCAGCTTGACCCCAGGGAAGAGCAATCAGCCCCAGCATTTT; CDR3 protein: CASSLTPGKSNQPQHF
V gene: TRBV28; J gene: TRBJ1-5; D gene: NA; clone size: NA; CDR3 DNA: TGTGCCAGCAGTCTCCCTTATAGCAATCAGCCCCAGCATTTT; CDR3 protein: CASSLPYSNQPQHF
V gene: TRBV27; J gene: TRBJ2-3; D gene: TRBD2; clone size: NA; CDR3 DNA: TGTGCCAGCAGTAACTCACGACTAGCGGGAGCCACAGATACGCAGTATTTT; CDR3 protein: CASSNSRLAGATDTQYF
V gene: TRBV5-6; J gene: TRBJ2-3; D gene: NA; clone size: once; CDR3 DNA: TGTGCCAGCAGCTCTGGACTCACTAGCACAGATACGCAGTATTTT; CDR3 protein: CASSSGLTSTDTQYF
V gene: TRBV18; J gene: TRBJ1-3; D gene: TRBD1; clone size: NA; CDR3 DNA: TGTGCCAGCTCACGCGGGACAGCTGGAAACACCATATATTTT; CDR3 protein: CASSRGTAGNTIYF
V gene: TRBV6-1; J gene: TRBJ2-5; D gene: TRBD1; clone size: NA; CDR3 DNA: TGTGCCAGCAAGAAGGACAGGTTGGGCCAAGAGACCCAGTACTTC; CDR3 protein: CASKKDRLGQETQYF
V gene: TRBV29-1; J gene: TRBJ1-2; D gene: TRBD1; clone size: NA; CDR3 DNA: TGCAGCGTTGAAGACACAGGGGGCGGCTACACCTTC; CDR3 protein: CSVEDTGGGYTF
V gene: TRBV7-9; J gene: TRBJ2-5; D gene: TRBD2; clone size: NA; CDR3 DNA: TGTGCCAGCAGCTTATCTGGGGTAGCGGGAGCCATGGAGACCCAGTACTTC; CDR3 protein: CASSLSGVAGAMETQYF
V gene: TRBV5-1; J gene: TRBJ1-1; D gene: TRBD1; clone size: NA; CDR3 DNA: TGCGCCAGCAGCCGATTCGAAATTGGGGGGACAGGGGGTTTGTCGAGTGTCGCTTTCTTT; CDR3 protein: CASSRFEIGGTGGLSSVAFF
V gene: TRBV5-4; J gene: TRBJ1-3; D gene: NA; clone size: NA; CDR3 DNA: TGTGCCAGCAGCCTAGGACAGAACCGGCCCATATATTTT; CDR3 protein: CASSLGQNRPIYF